This is a list of T cell receptor beta chains from one sample in a study of CD8 T cells in Susac syndrome. TCRdb reanalysed the immunoSEQ multiplex PCR reads using MiXCR and keeps one entry per CDR3 protein. The profile shows about 120,000 distinct CDR3 sequences, about 93% of them singletons. The sequencing input was CD4+ T cells from PBMCs. Receptor source: a human donor in good health. Both conserved end residues are part of each CDR3. D genes are given only for firm matches. Clone size is given for some rows only: seen once, a few or many times, or a class if the clone is expanded.

j_gene,d_gene,v_gene,abundance,CDR3aa,CDR3nt
TRBJ1-1,NA,TRBV29-1,NA,CSVESAATEAFF,TGCAGCGTTGAATCAGCCGCCACTGAAGCTTTCTTT
TRBJ2-7,TRBD2,TRBV3-1,NA,CASSLSLAGEVDEQYF,TGTGCCAGCAGCCTCTCTCTAGCGGGAGAGGTGGACGAGCAGTACTTC
TRBJ1-1,NA,TRBV20-1,NA,CSARSGAGTEAFF,TGCAGTGCTAGATCGGGGGCCGGCACTGAAGCTTTCTTT
TRBJ1-2,TRBD1,TRBV5-6,few,CASSAGQVYGYTF,TGTGCCAGCAGCGCCGGACAGGTCTATGGCTACACCTTC
TRBJ2-6,NA,TRBV11-3,NA,CASSRDSGANVLTF,TGTGCCAGCAGCCGGGACTCTGGGGCCAACGTCCTGACTTTC
TRBJ2-5,TRBD1,TRBV7-2,NA,CASRENRGAETQYF,TGTGCCAGCAGGGAAAACAGGGGAGCAGAGACCCAGTACTTC
TRBJ2-3,NA,TRBV7-3,few,CASLFFGTDTQYF,TGTGCCAGCTTGTTTTTCGGCACAGATACGCAGTATTTT
TRBJ2-3,NA,TRBV6-5,NA,CASSLTGYTDTQYF,TGTGCCAGCAGTCTCACAGGGTACACAGATACGCAGTATTTT
TRBJ1-5,NA,TRBV3-1,NA,CASSHGLQPQHF,TGTGCCAGCAGCCACGGGCTCCAGCCCCAGCATTTT
TRBJ1-4,TRBD1,TRBV2,NA,CASRPGQANEKLFF,TGTGCCAGCAGACCGGGACAGGCAAATGAAAAACTGTTTTTT
TRBJ2-3,NA,TRBV5-1,NA,CASRDTGTDTQYF,TGCGCCAGCCGGGACACCGGCACAGATACGCAGTATTTT
TRBJ2-7,TRBD2,TRBV20-1,NA,CSAKRVAGAYEQYF,TGCAGTGCGAAAAGGGTAGCGGGGGCCTACGAGCAGTACTTC
TRBJ1-2,NA,TRBV7-3,NA,CASSDGGLGYGYTF,TGTGCCAGCAGCGACGGGGGATTGGGCTATGGCTACACCTTC
TRBJ2-5,NA,TRBV5-1,NA,CASSLAGVQETQYF,TGCGCCAGCAGCTTGGCCGGCGTACAAGAGACCCAGTACTTC
TRBJ2-2,NA,TRBV6-2/TRBV6-3,NA,CASSYLGGTTTGELFF,TGTGCCAGCAGTTACTTAGGCGGGACCACCACCGGGGAGCTGTTTTTT
TRBJ2-3,TRBD2,TRBV20-1,NA,CSASIAGESDTQYF,TGCAGTGCTAGTATAGCGGGGGAGTCAGATACGCAGTATTTT
TRBJ2-1,TRBD2,TRBV29-1,NA,CSAGGETFYNEQFF,TGCAGCGCGGGGGGGGAGACGTTCTACAATGAGCAGTTCTTC
TRBJ2-6,NA,TRBV6-5,NA,CAGSTEGGATGANVLTF,TGTGCCGGCAGTACCGAGGGGGGGGCGACTGGGGCCAACGTCCTGACTTTC
TRBJ2-7,NA,TRBV9,NA,CASSAEDGTSSYEQYF,TGTGCCAGCAGCGCCGAGGACGGTACAAGCTCCTACGAGCAGTACTTC
TRBJ2-7,NA,TRBV20-1,NA,CSARDIGGLASYEQYF,TGCAGTGCTCGGGATATCGGGGGGCTAGCCTCCTACGAGCAGTACTTC
TRBJ2-1,NA,TRBV7-5,once,CISVPEASTGEPSYNEQFF,NA
TRBJ2-7,NA,TRBV18,once,CASSTYGSDEQYF,TGTGCCAGCTCAACGTACGGCTCTGACGAGCAGTACTTC
TRBJ1-1,NA,TRBV6-6,NA,CASSYPRGAANTEAFF,TGTGCCAGCAGTTACCCGCGAGGGGCAGCAAACACTGAAGCTTTCTTT
TRBJ1-2,TRBD1,TRBV30,NA,CAWSRTGPEGYTF,TGTGCCTGGAGTAGGACAGGGCCGGAGGGCTACACCTTC
TRBJ2-1,TRBD2,TRBV9,once,CASSVVVGGSYNEQFF,TGTGCCAGCAGCGTAGTGGTGGGAGGGTCCTACAATGAGCAGTTCTTC
TRBJ2-3,TRBD2,TRBV4-2,NA,CASSQGSGMSTDTQYF,TGTGCCAGCAGCCAAGGGAGCGGGATGAGCACAGATACGCAGTATTTT
TRBJ2-3,TRBD2,TRBV29-1,NA,CSVQTSGSSTDTQYF,TGCAGCGTTCAGACTAGCGGGAGCTCCACAGATACGCAGTATTTT
TRBJ2-2,NA,TRBV20-1,NA,CSASPGPGELFF,TGCAGTGCTAGTCCGGGACCCGGGGAGCTGTTTTTT
TRBJ2-3,TRBD2,TRBV3-1,few,CASSFSGSTDTQYF,TGTGCCAGCAGTTTTAGCGGGAGCACAGATACGCAGTATTTT
TRBJ1-1,NA,TRBV29-1,NA,CSAAADLNTEAFF,TGCAGCGCCGCAGCGGATCTGAACACTGAAGCTTTCTTT
TRBJ2-1,NA,TRBV4-3,NA,CASSLAGAGVEQFF,TGCGCCAGCAGCCTCGCGGGGGCAGGGGTGGAGCAGTTCTTC
TRBJ2-3,TRBD1,TRBV2,NA,CASSERGGTGRPDTQYF,TGTGCCAGCAGTGAACGTGGTGGGACAGGGAGGCCAGATACGCAGTATTTT
TRBJ1-6,TRBD1,TRBV10-3,NA,CAITGTVNSPLHF,TGTGCCATCACCGGGACAGTCAATTCACCCCTCCACTTT
TRBJ1-2,NA,TRBV7-8,few,CASSSENYGYTF,TGTGCCAGCAGCTCAGAAAACTATGGCTACACCTTC
TRBJ2-1,NA,TRBV6-4,NA,CASSVQGGANYNEQFF,TGTGCCAGCAGTGTACAGGGAGGGGCCAACTACAATGAGCAGTTCTTC
TRBJ2-2,NA,TRBV5-6,NA,CASSSGRDGNTGELFF,TGTGCCAGCAGCTCCGGCCGGGACGGAAACACCGGGGAGCTGTTTTTT
TRBJ2-1,NA,TRBV20-1,NA,CSALESSGNEQFF,TGCAGTGCTCTAGAGTCTTCGGGCAATGAGCAGTTCTTC
TRBJ1-1,TRBD1,TRBV7-9,NA,CASSLGGSGGLNTEAFF,TGTGCCAGCAGCTTAGGAGGGTCAGGGGGCCTGAACACTGAAGCTTTCTTT
TRBJ2-7,NA,TRBV12-3/TRBV12-4,NA,CASSLLTGLEQYF,TGTGCCAGCAGTTTGCTAACAGGGCTCGAGCAGTACTTC
TRBJ1-4,NA,TRBV28,NA,CASSTTFGGLGEKLFF,TGTGCCAGCAGTACTACGTTCGGGGGGTTAGGTGAAAAACTGTTTTTT
TRBJ2-3,TRBD1,TRBV3-1,NA,CASSQTFPGTGGTDTQYF,TGTGCCAGCAGCCAAACCTTCCCCGGGACAGGGGGCACAGATACGCAGTATTTT
TRBJ2-3,TRBD2,TRBV29-1,NA,CSARPGLAGEGLGTDTQYF,TGCAGCGCGAGACCGGGACTAGCGGGAGAAGGGCTCGGCACAGATACGCAGTATTTT
TRBJ2-3,NA,TRBV2,NA,CASQKGDLSTDTQYF,TGTGCCAGCCAAAAGGGGGATCTGAGCACAGATACGCAGTATTTT
TRBJ1-5,TRBD1,TRBV27,NA,CASSKRPGGLQPQHF,TGTGCCAGCAGTAAACGCCCAGGGGGTCTTCAGCCCCAGCATTTT
TRBJ2-7,NA,TRBV11-2,NA,CASSLQIWDYEQYF,TGTGCCAGCAGCTTACAGATCTGGGACTACGAGCAGTACTTC
TRBJ1-2,NA,TRBV20-1,once,CSASTETNYGYTF,TGCAGTGCTAGTACAGAGACTAACTATGGCTACACCTTC
TRBJ2-3,NA,TRBV7-9,NA,CASSYLSADTQYF,TGTGCCAGCAGCTACCTTTCAGCAGATACGCAGTATTTT
TRBJ2-1,TRBD1,TRBV7-2,NA,CASSLMGQGALSEQFF,TGTGCCAGCAGCTTAATGGGACAGGGGGCGCTTAGTGAGCAGTTCTTC
TRBJ2-5,NA,TRBV3-1,NA,CASSQSGLQGETQYF,TGTGCCAGCAGCCAATCAGGGCTCCAGGGAGAGACCCAGTACTTC
TRBJ1-4,NA,TRBV3-1,NA,CASSQVGEKLFF,TGTGCCAGCAGCCAAGTAGGCGAAAAACTGTTTTTT
TRBJ1-2,TRBD1,TRBV2,NA,CASSEEGQGYGYTF,TGTGCCAGCAGTGAAGAGGGACAGGGCTATGGCTACACCTTC
TRBJ2-7,TRBD1,TRBV18,few,CASSPGQGDEQYF,TGTGCCAGCTCGCCGGGACAGGGCGACGAGCAGTACTTC
TRBJ2-2,NA,TRBV6-4,NA,CASSPSDTGELFF,TGTGCCAGCAGTCCCTCCGACACCGGGGAGCTGTTTTTT
TRBJ1-5,NA,TRBV6-2/TRBV6-3,NA,CASSYTGRHQPQHF,TGTGCCAGCAGTTACACGGGTAGACATCAGCCCCAGCATTTT
TRBJ1-2,TRBD1,TRBV27,NA,CASSPRQGAYLYGYTF,TGTGCCAGCAGTCCTCGACAGGGGGCTTATCTGTATGGCTACACCTTC
TRBJ1-4,TRBD1,TRBV9,NA,CASSIGQGSGREKLFF,TGTGCCAGCAGCATAGGACAGGGGAGCGGTAGAGAAAAACTGTTTTTT
TRBJ2-3,NA,TRBV28,NA,CASKGGSTDTQYF,TGTGCCAGCAAGGGCGGGAGCACAGATACGCAGTATTTT
TRBJ1-5,TRBD1,TRBV6-4,NA,CASSDWDRVQPQHF,TGTGCCAGCAGTGACTGGGACAGGGTTCAGCCCCAGCATTTT
TRBJ2-7,TRBD2,TRBV6-6,NA,CASSYGRERQYF,TGTGCCAGCAGTTACGGGAGGGAACGGCAGTACTTC